Each of the 25 T cell receptor beta chains below was sequenced from the same sample in a study of blood T cell repertoires in COVID-19. Only in-frame clones appear in the TCRdb table, and some are missing; sequencing was by immunoSEQ multiplex PCR. The sample carries fewer than 250,000 clones, about 93% recorded once. Sequenced input: peripheral blood. The origin of the receptors is a man younger than 40 with COVID-19, enrolled during active disease.

The chain uses TRBV7-9 and TRBJ2-7; 7 bases agree with TRBD1. CDR1 and CDR2 (germline): SEHNR, FQNEAQ (reference sequence). This CDR3 comprises 15 residues. Trimming at V came to 5 bases and at J to 5 bases, leaving 12 bases not matched to a gene. CDR3 bases: TGTGCCAGCAGCCCCCCGATGGGACAGAGGAACGAGCAGTACTTC. Translation gives CASSPPMGQRNEQYF.

This chain joins TRBV27 and TRBJ2-7; 9 bases are a match to TRBD1. The CDR3 length is 15 residues. Losses at the gene ends were 5 bases for V and 6 bases for J; bases not matched to a gene: 11. Germline lookup yields CDR1 MNHEY and CDR2 SMNVEV (reference sequence). CDR3 in DNA: TGTGCCAGCAGTAACGCCGGGACAGGGAGGGGCGAGCAGTACTTC. Protein product: CASSNAGTGRGEQYF.

The V and J genes are TRBV19 and TRBJ1-1; 9 bases are a match to TRBD1. The J segment lost 5 bases and the V segment lost 4 bases, leaving 2 bases of the junction unmatched. From germline, CDR1 is LNHDA and CDR2 SQIVND (reference sequence). This CDR3 contains 13 residues. This chain's CDR3 is CASSRTGATEAFF. The CDR3 coding sequence is TGTGCCAGTAGTAGGACAGGGGCGACTGAAGCTTTCTTT.

This clone was recorded only once. The chain is built from TRBV20-1 and TRBJ1-1; no definite D call. Germline V lookup: CDR1 DFQATT, CDR2 SNEGSKA (reference sequence). V shed 3 bases and J shed 4 bases, with 15 bases lying between them. The CDR3 is 14 residues long. The CDR3 loop reads CSASSRQHSTEAFF. CDR3 DNA sequence: TGCAGTGCTAGTAGCAGGCAGCACTCCACTGAAGCTTTCTTT.

V is TRBV14 and J is TRBJ2-3; D may be TRBD2 (6 bases). Trimming removed 4 bases at V and 5 bases at J, with 10 bases between. The CDR3 contains 13 residues. Looked up from germline, CDR1 is SGHDN and CDR2 is FVKESK. The CDR3 DNA follows: TGTGCCAGCAGCCTAGCGGAGGGAGATACGCAGTATTTT. It yields the protein CASSLAEGDTQYF.

The rearrangement links TRBV9 to TRBJ2-7; 7 bases are shared with TRBD1. Per germline, CDR1 SGDLS and CDR2 YYNGEE. The CDR3 extends over 12 amino acids. With 4 bases clipped from V and 3 bases from J, the junction kept 1 base outside the gene matches. Here the CDR3 reads CASSRDSYEQYF. CDR3 DNA sequence: TGTGCCAGCAGCAGGGACAGCTACGAGCAGTACTTC.

The chain recombines TRBV5-6 with TRBJ1-2, with D unclear. From germline, CDR1 is SGHDT and CDR2 YYEEEE. The CDR3 extends over 12 amino acids. Trimming stripped 0 bases from V and 5 bases from J, with 5 bases between. The CDR3 DNA sequence: TGTGCCAGCAGCTTGGGCGCGTATGGCTACACCTTC. It codes for CASSLGAYGYTF.

In the case of this clone: The sample holds other DNA sequences that translate to the same CDR3. V and J are TRBV4-1 and TRBJ1-2; D not certain. The CDR3 is 13 amino acids. CDR1 and CDR2 (germline): MGHRA, YSYEKL. Trimming stripped 0 bases from V and 4 bases from J, with 6 bases between. CDR3 loop: CASSQEGGYGYTF. For the CDR3, the DNA is TGCGCCAGCAGCCAAGAAGGCGGCTATGGCTACACCTTC.

The CDR3 nucleotides read TGTGCCAGCAGCCCGCCTCGCCGGGGGGGTAATGAAAAACTGTTTTTT. It codes for CASSPPRRGGNEKLFF. The chain recombines TRBV7-9 with TRBJ1-4; the D gene is possibly TRBD1 (5 bases). The CDR3 has 16 amino acids. With 5 bases removed from V and 4 bases from J, the gap between germline ends came to 17 bases. Germline-derived CDR1 and CDR2 are SEHNR and FQNEAQ (reference sequence).

The chain is built from TRBV6-5 and TRBJ1-6; D ambiguous. This CDR3 spans 14 amino acids. The germline V gene has CDR1 MNHEY and CDR2 SVGAGI. V gave up 4 bases and J gave up 7 bases, with 11 bases separating them. This chain's CDR3 is CASSSRTGNSPLHF. The CDR3 DNA reads as TGTGCCAGCAGTTCTCGGACGGGAAATTCACCCCTCCACTTT.

This rearrangement joins TRBV27 to TRBJ2-3; D perhaps matches TRBD2 (6 bases). CDR3 length equals 17 residues. Trimming removed 0 bases at V and 1 base at J, with 14 bases between. The V gene's germline CDR1 is MNHEY and CDR2 SMNVEV (reference sequence). The CDR3 DNA is TGTGCCAGCAGTTTATCTTCCTTTGGAGGGGGCACAGATACGCAGTATTTT. Translation gives CASSLSSFGGGTDTQYF.

This clone occurred a few times. This sequence joins TRBV7-6 and TRBJ1-1; D is perhaps TRBD1 (5 bases). Germline lookup yields CDR1 SGHVS and CDR2 FNYEAQ. V was cut by 4 bases and J by 4 bases, with 19 bases left in between. This CDR3 is 16 amino acids long. This CDR3 is CASSSEGLQGGTEAFF. CDR3 in DNA: TGTGCCAGCAGCTCGGAGGGTTTGCAGGGAGGCACTGAAGCTTTCTTT.

The gene calls are TRBV5-1 and TRBJ2-5, with 15 nucleotides matching TRBD2. This CDR3 is built from 19 residues. In germline, CDR1 is SGHRS, CDR2 YFSETQ. With 0 bases clipped from V and 2 bases from J, the junction kept 8 bases outside the gene matches. The CDR3 sequence: CASSLAGTSGGLPQETQYF. The CDR3, as DNA: TGCGCCAGCAGCTTGGCCGGGACTAGCGGGGGGTTGCCTCAAGAGACCCAGTACTTC. Using reference TRBV5-1 and TRBJ2-5 for the parts outside the CDR3, the full variable domain is KAGVTQTPRYLIKTRGQQVTLSCSPISGHRSVSWYQQTPGQGLQFLFEYFSETQRNKGNFPGRFSGRQFSNSRSEMNVSTLELGDSALYLCASSLAGTSGGLPQETQYFGPGTRLLVL.

The V gene is TRBV6-5, the J gene TRBJ2-5; possible D gene TRBD1, 8 bases. The CDR3 has 14 amino acids. Germline V gives CDR1 MNHEY, CDR2 SVGAGI. Trimming stripped 7 bases from V and 5 bases from J, with 17 bases between. CDR3 bases: TGTGCCAGCAAAAACAGGGGGGGCAGGGAGACCCAGTACTTC. It translates to CASKNRGGRETQYF.

The V gene is TRBV9, the J gene TRBJ1-2; 7 nucleotides agree with TRBD1. This CDR3 region has 14 residues. Germline CDR1 and CDR2: SGDLS and YYNGEE. V was clipped by 0 bases and J by 7 bases; unmatched bases: 6. CDR3 sequence (DNA): TGTGCCAGCAGCGTAGAGACAGGGTCTCTTGGCTACACCTTC. Protein product: CASSVETGSLGYTF. The full variable domain, in which reference TRBV9 and TRBJ1-2 provide the parts outside the CDR3, is DSGVTQTPKHLITATGQRVTLRCSPRSGDLSVYWYQQSLDQGLQFLIQYYNGEERAKGNILERFSAQQFPDLHSELNLSSLELGDSALYFCASSVETGSLGYTFGSGTRLTVV.

V usage is TRBV5-1 and J usage is TRBJ1-2, with a tentative D call TRBD1 (6 bases). The germline CDR1 and CDR2 sequences are SGHRS and YFSETQ. This CDR3 has 14 residues. The V and J ends lost 4 bases and 8 bases respectively, with 18 bases between them. CDR3 sequence reads: CASSPGQTITGYTF. The CDR3 nucleotides read TGCGCCAGCAGCCCCGGACAGACAATTACGGGCTACACCTTC. Full variable domain (missing parts from reference TRBV5-1 and TRBJ1-2): KAGVTQTPRYLIKTRGQQVTLSCSPISGHRSVSWYQQTPGQGLQFLFEYFSETQRNKGNFPGRFSGRQFSNSRSEMNVSTLELGDSALYLCASSPGQTITGYTFGSGTRLTVV.

The chain combines TRBV4-1 with TRBJ1-5; TRBD1 matches at 11 bases. Germline trimming cut 0 bases from V and 0 bases from J; bases unmatched to any gene: 10. Per germline, CDR1 MGHRA and CDR2 YSYEKL. The CDR3 contains 20 residues. The CDR3: CASSQDGQDRGQYSNQPQHF. The CDR3 DNA sequence: TGCGCCAGCAGCCAAGATGGTCAGGACAGGGGGCAATATAGCAATCAGCCCCAGCATTTT.

V usage is TRBV6-6 and J usage is TRBJ1-5; D is unresolved. Germline V gene lookup returns CDR1 MNHNY and CDR2 SVGAGI (reference sequence). The CDR3 has 14 residues. The V end lost 0 bases, the J end lost 0 bases, and 3 bases lay between the germline ends. CDR3 loop: CASSYSSSNQPQHF. In DNA form, the CDR3 reads TGTGCCAGCAGTTACTCGAGTAGCAATCAGCCCCAGCATTTT.

The chain couples TRBV11-2 to TRBJ2-7; D perhaps matches TRBD2 (6 bases). CDR1 is SGHAT, CDR2 FQNNGV, per germline. The V end was cut by 5 bases, the J end by 3 bases, with 14 bases between. The CDR3 has 14 amino acids. The CDR3 here is CASSRRTGGYEQYF. For the CDR3, the DNA is TGTGCCAGCAGCCGAAGAACCGGGGGCTACGAGCAGTACTTC.

The DNA for the CDR3 is TGTGCCATCAGTGAGTCGACAGGGGGGAACTCTGGGGCCAACGTCCTGACTTTC. This translates into CAISESTGGNSGANVLTF. The chain joins TRBV10-3 to TRBJ2-6; 9 bases line up with TRBD1. The CDR3 is 18 amino acids. Germline CDR1 and CDR2: ENHRY and SYGVKD. The J segment lost 0 bases and the V segment lost 0 bases, leaving 3 bases of the junction unmatched.

The genes are TRBV27 and TRBJ1-2; D is ambiguous. This CDR3 spans 16 amino acids. The germline V and J ends were trimmed by 7 bases and 3 bases, with 21 bases remaining between them. CDR1 and CDR2 from the germline V gene are MNHEY and SMNVEV (reference sequence). This chain's CDR3 is CASTQRWGKADYGYTF. CDR3 sequence (DNA): TGTGCCAGCACCCAACGGTGGGGTAAAGCGGACTATGGCTACACCTTC.

The chain carries TRBV9 and TRBJ2-6; 10 nucleotides align to TRBD2. The germline CDR1 and CDR2 sequences are SGDLS and YYNGEE. The CDR3 spans 18 residues. After removal of 4 bases from V and 2 bases from J, the junction contained 9 bases not matched to a gene. The CDR3 DNA sequence: TGTGCCAGCAGCACCCGGACTAGCGGAGACACTGGGGCCAACGTCCTGACTTTC. This sequence encodes CASSTRTSGDTGANVLTF.

The chain recombines TRBV6-5 with TRBJ1-1, with 7 nucleotides matching TRBD1. Germline-derived CDR1 and CDR2 are MNHEY and SVGAGI. The J segment lost 7 bases and the V segment lost 5 bases, leaving 10 bases of the junction unmatched. The CDR3 has 14 residues. CDR3 nucleotides: TGTGCCAGCAGTACGGGTCCGGGACAGCGTGAAGCTTTCTTT. Amino acid sequence: CASSTGPGQREAFF.

The gene calls are TRBV4-1 and TRBJ2-5; perhaps TRBD2 as D (5 bases). CDR3 size: 16 residues. Germline CDR1 reads MGHRA; CDR2 reads YSYEKL. The ends were cut back, 5 bases at V and 5 bases at J, with 21 bases in the middle. The chain's CDR3 is CASSGHGRGRQETQYF. The CDR3 DNA reads as TGCGCCAGCAGCGGTCACGGACGGGGAAGGCAGGAGACCCAGTACTTC.

This chain uses TRBV6-5 with TRBJ1-2; the D is unclear. CDR3 length equals 13 residues. CDR1 and CDR2 from the germline V gene are MNHEY and SVGAGI. V lost 6 bases and J 2 bases, leaving 10 bases between the germline ends. CDR3 in amino acids: CASSHTANYGYTF. The CDR3 DNA reads TGTGCCAGCAGCCATACAGCAAACTATGGCTACACCTTC.